These 5 T cell receptor beta chains originate from one sample sequenced in a study of blood T cell repertoires in COVID-19. Some clones are missing from TCRdb's copy, which holds only in-frame ones; the method was immunoSEQ multiplex PCR. The data contain a few hundred thousand clones, over 75% of them singletons. The specimen was PBMCs or T cells enriched from blood (not recorded which). These receptor sequences come from a woman in her forties who had recovered from COVID-19.

V is TRBV9 and J is TRBJ2-1; D perhaps matches TRBD2 (5 bases). This CDR3 contains 16 residues. Trimming left V 3 bases short and J 0 bases short, with 13 bases between. Germline-derived CDR1 and CDR2 are SGDLS and YYNGEE. CDR3 coding DNA: TGTGCCAGCAGCGATATCGGTGGGAGCTCCTACAATGAGCAGTTCTTC. Protein sequence: CASSDIGGSSYNEQFF.

The V gene is TRBV11-3, the J gene TRBJ2-2; 9 bases map to TRBD1. This CDR3 region has 15 residues. Germline trimming cut 5 bases from V and 6 bases from J; bases unmatched to any gene: 7. The germline V gene has CDR1 SGHNT and CDR2 YENEEA. The DNA of the CDR3 is TGTGCCAGCAGCAGCGGGACAGGGCGGGCCGGGGAGCTGTTTTTT. It yields the protein CASSSGTGRAGELFF. Full variable domain (remainder filled in from reference TRBV11-3 and TRBJ2-2): EAGVVQSPRYKIIEKKQPVAFWCNPISGHNTLYWYLQNLGQGPELLIRYENEEAVDDSQLPKDRFSAERLKGVDSTLKIQPAELGDSAVYLCASSSGTGRAGELFFGEGSRLTVL.

This clone was recorded only once. This rearrangement joins TRBV6-2 or TRBV6-3 to TRBJ1-2; D is unresolved. CDR3 length: 11 residues. Trimming left V 2 bases short and J 8 bases short, with 6 bases between. The germline CDR1 and CDR2 sequences are MNHEY and SVGEGT. Here the CDR3 reads CASSYGVGYTF. The CDR3 DNA sequence: TGTGCCAGCAGTTACGGAGTGGGCTACACCTTC.

On this clone: The identical CDR3 is also encoded by other nucleotide sequences in the sample. V usage is TRBV5-1 and J usage is TRBJ2-2; the match to TRBD2 covers 8 bases. This CDR3 is 15 amino acids long. The junction had 4 bases not matched to a gene; V was cut back by 2 bases and J by 4 bases. The germline CDR1 and CDR2 sequences are SGHRS and YFSETQ. The CDR3 is CASSLAGAVTGELFF. CDR3 DNA: TGCGCCAGCAGCTTAGCGGGAGCGGTCACCGGGGAGCTGTTTTTT. Using reference TRBV5-1 and TRBJ2-2 for the parts outside the CDR3, the full variable domain is KAGVTQTPRYLIKTRGQQVTLSCSPISGHRSVSWYQQTPGQGLQFLFEYFSETQRNKGNFPGRFSGRQFSNSRSEMNVSTLELGDSALYLCASSLAGAVTGELFFGEGSRLTVL.

This chain uses TRBV5-1 with TRBJ2-7, with 12 bases aligning to TRBD2. This CDR3 has 16 amino acids. After removal of 2 bases from V and 6 bases from J, the junction contained 9 bases not matched to a gene. Germline assignment: CDR1 SGHRS and CDR2 YFSETQ. CDR3 nucleotides: TGCGCCAGCAGCTTTGAAAGGACTAGCGGGATCGTCGAGCAGTACTTC. It translates to CASSFERTSGIVEQYF.